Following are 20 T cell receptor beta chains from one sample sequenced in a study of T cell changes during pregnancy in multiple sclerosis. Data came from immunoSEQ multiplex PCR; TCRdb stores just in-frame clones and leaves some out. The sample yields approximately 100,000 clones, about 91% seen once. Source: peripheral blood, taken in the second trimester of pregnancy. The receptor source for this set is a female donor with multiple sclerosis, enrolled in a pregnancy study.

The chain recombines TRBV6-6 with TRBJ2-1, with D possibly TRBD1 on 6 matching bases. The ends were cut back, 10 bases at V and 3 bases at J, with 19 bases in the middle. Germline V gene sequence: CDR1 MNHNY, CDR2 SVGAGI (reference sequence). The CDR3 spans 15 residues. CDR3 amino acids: CAITRDMGLYNEQFF. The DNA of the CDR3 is TGTGCCATAACCCGGGACATGGGTCTCTACAATGAGCAGTTCTTC.

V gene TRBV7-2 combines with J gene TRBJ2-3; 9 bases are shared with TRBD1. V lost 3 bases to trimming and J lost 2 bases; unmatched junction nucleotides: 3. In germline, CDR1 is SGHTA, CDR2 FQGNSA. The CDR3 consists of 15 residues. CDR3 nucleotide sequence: TGTGCCAGCAGCTTTTTACAGGGGGCCACAGATACGCAGTATTTT. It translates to CASSFLQGATDTQYF.

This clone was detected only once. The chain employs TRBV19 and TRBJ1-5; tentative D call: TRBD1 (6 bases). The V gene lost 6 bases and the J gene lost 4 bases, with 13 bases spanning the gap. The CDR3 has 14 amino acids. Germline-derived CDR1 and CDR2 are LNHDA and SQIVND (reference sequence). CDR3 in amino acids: CASSGGAGNQPQHF. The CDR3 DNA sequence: TGTGCCAGTAGCGGGGGGGCAGGGAATCAGCCCCAGCATTTT. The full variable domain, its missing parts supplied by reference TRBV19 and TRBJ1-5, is DGGITQSPKYLFRKEGQNVTLSCEQNLNHDAMYWYRQDPGQGLRLIYYSQIVNDFQKGDIAEGYSVSREKKESFPLTVTSAQKNPTAFYLCASSGGAGNQPQHFGDGTRLSIL.

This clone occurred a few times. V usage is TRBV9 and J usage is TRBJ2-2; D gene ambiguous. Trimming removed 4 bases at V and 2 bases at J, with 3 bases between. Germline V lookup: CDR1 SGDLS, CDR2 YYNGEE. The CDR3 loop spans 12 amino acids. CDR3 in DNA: TGTGCCAGCAGCCTTAACACCGGGGAGCTGTTTTTT. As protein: CASSLNTGELFF.

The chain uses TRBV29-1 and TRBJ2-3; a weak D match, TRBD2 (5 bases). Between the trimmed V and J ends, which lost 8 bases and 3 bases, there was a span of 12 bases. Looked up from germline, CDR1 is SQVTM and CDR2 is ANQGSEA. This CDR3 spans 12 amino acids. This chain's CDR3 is CSPLLATDTQYF. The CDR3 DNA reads TGCAGCCCATTATTAGCGACAGATACGCAGTATTTT.

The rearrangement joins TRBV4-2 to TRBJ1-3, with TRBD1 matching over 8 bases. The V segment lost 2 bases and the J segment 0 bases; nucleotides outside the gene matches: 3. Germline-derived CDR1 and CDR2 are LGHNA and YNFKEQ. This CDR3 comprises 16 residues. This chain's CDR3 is CASSQQQGVSGNTIYF. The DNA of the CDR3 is TGTGCCAGCAGCCAACAACAGGGGGTCTCTGGAAACACCATATATTTT.

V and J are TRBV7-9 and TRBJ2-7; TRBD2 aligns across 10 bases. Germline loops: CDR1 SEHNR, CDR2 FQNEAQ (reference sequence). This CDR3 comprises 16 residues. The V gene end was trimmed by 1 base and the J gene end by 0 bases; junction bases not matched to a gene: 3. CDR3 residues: CASSLGTSGTSYEQYF. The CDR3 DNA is TGTGCCAGCAGCTTAGGGACTAGCGGAACCTCCTACGAGCAGTACTTC.

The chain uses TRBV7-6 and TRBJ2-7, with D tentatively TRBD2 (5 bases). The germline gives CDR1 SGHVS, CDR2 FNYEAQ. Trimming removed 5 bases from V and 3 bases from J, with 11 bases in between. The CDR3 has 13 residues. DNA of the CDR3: TGTGCCAGCAGCCCTAGGGCGGGCTACGAGCAGTACTTC. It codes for CASSPRAGYEQYF.

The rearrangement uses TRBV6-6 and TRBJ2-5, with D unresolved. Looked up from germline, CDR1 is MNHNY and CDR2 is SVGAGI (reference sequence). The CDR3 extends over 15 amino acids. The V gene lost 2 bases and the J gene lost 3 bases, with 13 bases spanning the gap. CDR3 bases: TGTGCCAGCAGTTACCCCGCTGAAACGGAAGAGACCCAGTACTTC. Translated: CASSYPAETEETQYF.

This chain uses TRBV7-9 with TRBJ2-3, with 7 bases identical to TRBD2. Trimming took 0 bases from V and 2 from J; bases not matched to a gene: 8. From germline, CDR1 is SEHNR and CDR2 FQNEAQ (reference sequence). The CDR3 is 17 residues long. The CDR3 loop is CASSLASASGLTDTQYF. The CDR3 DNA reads TGTGCCAGCAGCTTAGCTTCGGCTAGCGGACTCACAGATACGCAGTATTTT. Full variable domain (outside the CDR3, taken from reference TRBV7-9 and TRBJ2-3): DTGVSQNPRHKITKRGQNVTFRCDPISEHNRLYWYRQTLGQGPEFLTYFQNEAQLEKSRLLSDRFSAERPKGSFSTLEIQRTEQGDSAMYLCASSLASASGLTDTQYFGPGTRLTVL.

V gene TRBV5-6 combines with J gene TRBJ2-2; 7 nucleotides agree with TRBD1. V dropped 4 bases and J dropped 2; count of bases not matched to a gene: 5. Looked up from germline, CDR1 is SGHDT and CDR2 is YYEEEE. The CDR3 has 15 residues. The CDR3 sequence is CASSPRQGNTGELFF. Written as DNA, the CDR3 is TGTGCCAGCAGCCCCCGACAGGGTAACACCGGGGAGCTGTTTTTT.

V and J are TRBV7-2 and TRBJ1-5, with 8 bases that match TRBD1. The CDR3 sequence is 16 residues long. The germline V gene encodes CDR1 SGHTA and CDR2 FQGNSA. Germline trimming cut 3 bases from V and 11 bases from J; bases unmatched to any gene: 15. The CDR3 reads CASSFGRRQGLSAQHF. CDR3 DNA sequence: TGTGCCAGCAGCTTCGGGAGGCGACAGGGGCTATCAGCCCAGCATTTT.

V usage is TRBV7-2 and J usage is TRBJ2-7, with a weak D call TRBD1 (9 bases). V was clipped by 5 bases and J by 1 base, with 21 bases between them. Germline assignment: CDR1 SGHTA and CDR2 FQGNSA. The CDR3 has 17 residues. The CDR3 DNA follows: TGTGCCAGCAGCCTGAACGGGGGGGACAGGGTTTCCTACGAGCAGTACTTC. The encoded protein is CASSLNGGDRVSYEQYF.

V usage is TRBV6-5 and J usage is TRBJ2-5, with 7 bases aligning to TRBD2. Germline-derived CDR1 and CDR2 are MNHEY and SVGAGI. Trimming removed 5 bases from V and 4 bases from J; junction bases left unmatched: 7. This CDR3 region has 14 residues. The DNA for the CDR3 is TGTGCCAGCAGTCAAAGACCGGGGGGAGAGACCCAGTACTTC. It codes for CASSQRPGGETQYF.

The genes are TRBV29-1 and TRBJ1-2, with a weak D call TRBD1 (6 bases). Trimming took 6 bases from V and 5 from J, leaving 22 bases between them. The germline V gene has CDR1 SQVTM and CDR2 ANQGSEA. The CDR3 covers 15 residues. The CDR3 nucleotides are TGCAGCGTGGAGGATACTATGGGGGCTGGGTATGGCTACACCTTC. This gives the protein CSVEDTMGAGYGYTF.

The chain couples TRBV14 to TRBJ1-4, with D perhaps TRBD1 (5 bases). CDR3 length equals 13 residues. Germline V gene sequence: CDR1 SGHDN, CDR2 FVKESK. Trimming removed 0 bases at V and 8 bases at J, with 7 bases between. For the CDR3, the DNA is TGTGCCAGCAGCCAAGATTGGGGCGAAAAACTGTTTTTT. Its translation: CASSQDWGEKLFF.

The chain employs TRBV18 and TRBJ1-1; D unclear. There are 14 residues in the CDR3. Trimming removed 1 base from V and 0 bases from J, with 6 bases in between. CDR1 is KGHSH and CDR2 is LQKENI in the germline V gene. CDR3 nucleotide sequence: TGTGCCAGCTCACCACTCGGGGTGAACACTGAAGCTTTCTTT. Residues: CASSPLGVNTEAFF.

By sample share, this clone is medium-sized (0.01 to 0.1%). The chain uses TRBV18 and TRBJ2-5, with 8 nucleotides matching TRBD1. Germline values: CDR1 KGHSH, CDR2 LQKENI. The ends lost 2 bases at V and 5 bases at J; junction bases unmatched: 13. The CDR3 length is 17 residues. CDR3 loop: CASSPSSGGATGETQYF. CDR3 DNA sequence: TGTGCCAGCTCACCAAGTTCAGGGGGCGCAACAGGGGAGACCCAGTACTTC.

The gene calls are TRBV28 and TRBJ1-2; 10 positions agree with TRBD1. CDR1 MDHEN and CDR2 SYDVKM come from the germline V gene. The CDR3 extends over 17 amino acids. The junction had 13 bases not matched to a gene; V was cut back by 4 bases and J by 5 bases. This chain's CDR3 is CASSSDRGLASRYGYTF. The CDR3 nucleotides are TGTGCCAGCAGTTCAGACAGGGGGCTCGCCTCTAGGTATGGCTACACCTTC.

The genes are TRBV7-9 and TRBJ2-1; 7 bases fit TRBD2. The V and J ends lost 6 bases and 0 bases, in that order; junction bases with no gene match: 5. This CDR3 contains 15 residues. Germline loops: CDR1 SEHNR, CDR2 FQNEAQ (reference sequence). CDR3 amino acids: CASRKRESSYNEQFF. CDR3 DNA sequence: TGTGCCAGCAGAAAGCGGGAAAGCTCCTACAATGAGCAGTTCTTC.